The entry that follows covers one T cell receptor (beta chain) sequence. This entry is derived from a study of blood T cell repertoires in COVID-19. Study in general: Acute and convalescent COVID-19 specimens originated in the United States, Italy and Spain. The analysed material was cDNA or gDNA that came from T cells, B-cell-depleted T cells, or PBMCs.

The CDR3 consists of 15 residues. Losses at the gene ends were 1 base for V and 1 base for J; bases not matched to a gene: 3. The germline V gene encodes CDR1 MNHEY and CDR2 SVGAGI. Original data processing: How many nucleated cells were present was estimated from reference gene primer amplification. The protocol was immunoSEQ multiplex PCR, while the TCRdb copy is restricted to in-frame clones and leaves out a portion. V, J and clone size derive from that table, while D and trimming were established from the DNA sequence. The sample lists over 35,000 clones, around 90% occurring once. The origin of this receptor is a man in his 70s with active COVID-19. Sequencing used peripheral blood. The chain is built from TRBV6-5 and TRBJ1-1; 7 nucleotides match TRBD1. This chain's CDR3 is CASSYLDRTNTEAFF. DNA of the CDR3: TGTGCCAGCAGTTACTTGGACAGGACGAACACTGAAGCTTTCTTT.